Listed below are T cell receptor beta chains from one sample, sequenced in a study of T cells in Graves' hyperthyroidism and ophthalmopathy. A single record per CDR3 protein comes from TCRdb applying MiXCR to the multiplex PCR reads. The sample includes 700,000 or so distinct CDR3 sequences, 16% of them seen just once. What was sequenced was blood. The origin of the receptors is a man aged 18 to 35 with Graves' hyperthyroidism. Each CDR3 is given with its conserved first and last residue. D genes are given only for firm matches.

cdr3_aa v_call d_call
CAWILGTGGEAFF TRBV30 TRBD1
CASTHQAGGFHNEQFF TRBV6-4 TRBD2
CASRAASYEQYF TRBV28 .
CSAREASGRRSYNEQFF TRBV20-1 TRBD2
CSANPGLAGGPAETQYF TRBV20-1 TRBD2
CAWSVSGSNQPQHF TRBV30 .
CASTSTHVTYGYTF TRBV28 .
CASSDGTAVEQYF TRBV5-1 .
CASSPQAGTDTQYF TRBV9 TRBD2
CASSYSLALNQPQHF TRBV6-6 .
CASSLESWELAKNIQYF TRBV28 .
CASSTGGDLGSDTQYF TRBV19 .
CASSYEWGSSYEQYF TRBV7-8 .
CASSLGFAGGGYEQYF TRBV11-2 TRBD2
CSAREMGLAVRGTGELFF TRBV20-1 TRBD2
CASAPGVLSSPYEKLFF TRBV5-1 .
CASSVQGAAETQYF TRBV2 TRBD1
CSVSDSGNTIYF TRBV29-1 .
CASSLGGLLNEQYF TRBV28 .
CASGLVGGGRNTEAFF TRBV12-5 .
CAISEPRQGMYEQYF TRBV10-3 TRBD1
CASRPVGTSSYNEQFF TRBV9 .
CASSRASGRSIYNEQFF TRBV11-2 TRBD2
CASSSMAHNEQFF TRBV27 .
CASTPAQGWSQPQHF TRBV28 .
CAVRGYGYTF TRBV7-9 .
CASSLSRDLRYYEQYF TRBV27 .
CASSLGQGDVGQYF TRBV11-2 TRBD1
CASRNTGITEAFF TRBV5-6 .
CASRDSGVPDTQYF TRBV27 .
CASSQDRGREYVDTQYF TRBV4-1 .
CASSLGRDRGGEQYF TRBV28 TRBD1
CASSTLWDGIRYGYTF TRBV19 .
CASSPMGGPNTGELFF TRBV18 .
CASSGTGTSGTYNEQFF TRBV5-1 TRBD2
CASSTFRLAGVQDNEQFF TRBV28 TRBD2
CASSPYRGGGTQYF TRBV3-1 .
CASSFLGRGNTEAFF TRBV7-9 .
CASSPLRGTTNNSPLHF TRBV28 .
CASSLAGDYEQYF TRBV28 TRBD2
CASSRTTGQETQYF TRBV12-3/TRBV12-4 .
CASSFAEGGELFF TRBV6-5 .
CASSQDHWPEGSGNTIYF TRBV4-3 .
CASSSTVTNYGYTF TRBV28 .
CASSEGGRREGYTF TRBV2 .
CASSLRSTGTNQPQHF TRBV28 .
CASTLRGSGNQPQHF TRBV28 .
CASSQEPGHHQPQHF TRBV3-1 .